The 20 T cell receptor beta chains in this list originate from one sample, sequenced in a study of blood T cells in healthy people across ages. A sample-barcoded 5' primer and a J-beta primer mix were used in a second PCR of roughly 7 to 11 cycles. TCRdb reanalysed the 5' RACE reads using MiXCR and keeps one entry per CDR3 protein. The profile shows 600,000 or so distinct CDR3 sequences, 20% to 25% of them singletons. Input material: blood. The source is a man in his 70s in good health.

This clonotype has just a few counts. V gene TRBV20-1 combines with J gene TRBJ2-5; D is ambiguous. The CDR3 contains 12 residues. The V gene's germline CDR1 is DFQATT and CDR2 SNEGSKA (reference sequence). With 5 bases removed from V and 6 bases from J, the gap between germline ends came to 13 bases. The CDR3 DNA reads as TGCAGTGCTTCTATCGACCCTCAGACCCAGTACTTC. Protein sequence: CSASIDPQTQYF.

In this sample, this clonotype turned up a few times. V gene TRBV30 combines with J gene TRBJ2-5, with D perhaps matching TRBD2 (7 bases). The CDR3 is 16 amino acids. Trimming removed 8 bases from V and 0 bases from J, with 22 bases in between. Germline V gene data show CDR1 as GTSNPN and CDR2 as SVGIG (reference sequence). CDR3 region: CAGAPLGGGYQETQYF. CDR3 nucleotides: TGTGCCGGGGCCCCCCTAGGCGGGGGCTACCAAGAGACCCAGTACTTC.

This clonotype was detected many times. This chain joins TRBV14 and TRBJ2-1, with 7 bases identical to TRBD2. With V trimmed by 0 bases and J by 7 bases, 9 bases remained unmatched. The germline gives CDR1 SGHDN, CDR2 FVKESK. CDR3 length: 16 amino acids. Written as DNA, the CDR3 is TGTGCCAGCAGCCAAGATCTACTAGCGACCTTTAATGAGCAGTTCTTC. Its translation: CASSQDLLATFNEQFF.

The V gene is TRBV30, the J gene TRBJ2-5; a weak D match, TRBD1 (6 bases). V was trimmed by 6 bases and J by 6 bases, leaving 14 bases between them. This CDR3 has 12 residues. Looked up from germline, CDR1 is GTSNPN and CDR2 is SVGIG (reference sequence). The CDR3 bases are TGTGCCTGTATGGACAGTCCCAAGACCCAGTACTTC. Translating gives CACMDSPKTQYF.

This clonotype was counted only a few times. The genes are TRBV20-1 and TRBJ2-7, with 8 nucleotides matching TRBD2. Germline values: CDR1 DFQATT, CDR2 SNEGSKA (reference sequence). The CDR3 is made up of 15 amino acids. Losses at the gene ends were 0 bases for V and 6 bases for J; bases not matched to a gene: 10. CDR3 region: CSARDLGLDASEQYF. The CDR3 region has the DNA TGCAGTGCTAGAGATCTGGGACTAGACGCCTCCGAGCAGTACTTC.

This clonotype has ten or more counts. J is TRBJ2-7 and V is TRBV6-2 or TRBV6-3; a weak D match, TRBD2 (5 bases). Germline-derived CDR1 and CDR2 are MNHEY and SVGEGT. CDR3 length: 17 amino acids. V lost 0 bases and J 5 bases, leaving 20 bases between the germline ends. The DNA of the CDR3 is TGTGCCAGCAGTTACTCGATGAGGGCCACCTTCTTCGACGAGCAGTACTTC. Its protein product is CASSYSMRATFFDEQYF.

This chain joins TRBV5-1 and TRBJ1-4; D is perhaps TRBD1 (6 bases). There are 14 residues in the CDR3. Germline V gives CDR1 SGHRS, CDR2 YFSETQ. Deletions cut 5 bases from V and 3 bases from J, with 11 bases between. CDR3 coding DNA: TGCGCCAGCAGACCGGGGGCGGCTAATGAAAAACTGTTTTTT. Translation: CASRPGAANEKLFF.

This clonotype has only a few counts. CDR3 nucleotides: TGTGCCAGCAGTTTCTCCGGTAGTCATGAGCAGTTCTTC. It translates to CASSFSGSHEQFF. The rearrangement uses TRBV27 and TRBJ2-1; D gene unclear. Trimming took off 3 bases at V and 8 bases at J, with 11 bases between the two ends. The V gene's germline CDR1 is MNHEY and CDR2 SMNVEV (reference sequence). The CDR3 consists of 13 residues.

This clonotype has just a few counts. The chain carries TRBV5-1 and TRBJ1-1, with D hard to call. Trimming pared 6 bases from V and 1 base from J, leaving 13 bases between. CDR1 SGHRS and CDR2 YFSETQ come from the germline V gene. The CDR3 has 14 residues. This CDR3 is CASTALDANTEAFF. The CDR3 DNA reads TGCGCCAGCACGGCTCTGGATGCGAACACTGAAGCTTTCTTT.

This clonotype was observed a few times. V gene TRBV2 combines with J gene TRBJ2-7; TRBD2 matches at 15 bases. CDR1 is SNHLY and CDR2 is FYNNEI in the germline V gene. The ends lost 6 bases at V and 6 bases at J; junction bases unmatched: 9. This CDR3 has 16 residues. Here the CDR3 reads CASRKPPGLAGGEQYF. DNA for the CDR3: TGTGCCAGCAGGAAACCACCGGGACTAGCGGGAGGCGAGCAGTACTTC.

The sample holds a few counts of this clonotype. This sequence joins TRBV28 and TRBJ2-7; D is undetermined. Germline V gene sequence: CDR1 MDHEN, CDR2 SYDVKM. V was trimmed by 1 base and J by 1 base, leaving 8 bases between them. This CDR3 is built from 14 residues. In DNA form, the CDR3 reads TGTGCCAGCAGTTTATCTTTTTCGTCCTACGAGCAGTACTTC. Its translation is CASSLSFSSYEQYF.

This clonotype has more than one count but fewer than ten. This rearrangement joins TRBV20-1 to TRBJ2-5; 7 positions agree with TRBD1. V dropped 0 bases and J dropped 4; count of bases not matched to a gene: 5. This CDR3 comprises 14 residues. CDR1 DFQATT and CDR2 SNEGSKA come from the germline V gene (reference sequence). CDR3 protein: CSAREQGTGETQYF. CDR3 coding DNA: TGCAGTGCTAGAGAACAGGGGACGGGAGAGACCCAGTACTTC.

This clonotype has just a few counts. The chain joins TRBV5-1 to TRBJ2-5; 7 bases map to TRBD1. CDR1 is SGHRS and CDR2 is YFSETQ in the germline V gene. CDR3 length: 16 residues. The V and J ends lost 0 bases and 1 base, in that order; junction bases with no gene match: 6. In nucleotides, the CDR3 is TGCGCCAGCAGCTTGGGGGGACAGTCGGTCCAAGAGACCCAGTACTTC. It specifies CASSLGGQSVQETQYF. The variable domain in full, completed from reference TRBV5-1 and TRBJ2-5, reads KAGVTQTPRYLIKTRGQQVTLSCSPISGHRSVSWYQQTPGQGLQFLFEYFSETQRNKGNFPGRFSGRQFSNSRSEMNVSTLELGDSALYLCASSLGGQSVQETQYFGPGTRLLVL.

On this clonotype itself: The germline gene is not matched at one end of the junction; a read error may be the cause. The chain is built from TRBV3-1 and TRBJ2-7; 7 bases match TRBD2. This CDR3 region has 15 residues. From germline, CDR1 is LGHDT and CDR2 YNNKEL (reference sequence). The CDR3 DNA is TGTGCCAGCAGCCAGGGGAGGACTAGGGACTACGAGCGGTACTTC. It translates to CASSQGRTRDYERYF.

The CDR3, as DNA: TGTGCCAGCAGTCGGACTAGCGGGACGTATGAGCAGTTCTTC. Translation gives CASSRTSGTYEQFF. The rearrangement links TRBV12-3 or TRBV12-4 to TRBJ2-1; TRBD2 aligns across 12 bases. V was clipped by 5 bases and J by 8 bases; unmatched bases: 4. The CDR3 extends over 14 amino acids.

This clonotype was seen a handful of times. The chain carries TRBV4-1 and TRBJ2-5, with 9 bases lining up with TRBD2. The trim removed 4 bases at V and 5 bases at J, leaving 8 bases unmatched. The germline CDR1 and CDR2 sequences are MGHRA and YSYEKL. The CDR3 spans 15 residues. The CDR3 sequence: CASSLTSGRSETQYF. Here the CDR3 DNA reads TGCGCCAGCAGCCTTACTAGCGGGCGGTCGGAGACCCAGTACTTC.

In this sample, this clonotype turned up a few times. This chain links TRBV20-1 with TRBJ2-5; TRBD2 matches 14 bases. TRBJ2-1 explains the end of the DNA better; the J call may be wrong. The CDR3 loop spans 20 amino acids. CDR1 DFQATT and CDR2 SNEGSKA come from the germline V gene (reference sequence). This CDR3 reads CSARGPVGLAGGALGNEQFF. CDR3 nucleotides: TGCAGTGCTAGAGGGCCGGTAGGACTAGCGGGAGGCGCCCTAGGGAATGAGCAGTTCTTC.

The gene calls are TRBV7-8 and TRBJ2-3; tentative D call: TRBD2 (6 bases). CDR1 is SGHVS, CDR2 FQNEAQ, per germline. The CDR3 length is 15 residues. V gave up 5 bases and J gave up 5 bases, with 17 bases separating them. CDR3 amino acids: CASSARDGLQDTQYF. DNA for the CDR3: TGTGCCAGCAGCGCGCGGGACGGATTGCAAGATACGCAGTATTTT. The variable domain in full, with the rest retrieved from reference TRBV7-8 and TRBJ2-3, is GAGVSQSPRYKVAKRGQDVALRCDPISGHVSLFWYQQALGQGPEFLTYFQNEAQLDKSGLPSDRFFAERPEGSVSTLKIQRTQQEDSAVYLCASSARDGLQDTQYFGPGTRLTVL.

This clonotype was seen a handful of times. This chain uses TRBV27 with TRBJ1-4; 7 nucleotides align to TRBD1. V was pared by 8 bases and J by 8 bases, with 5 bases of the junction left unmatched. From germline, CDR1 is MNHEY and CDR2 SMNVEV (reference sequence). The CDR3 is 12 amino acids. In DNA form, the CDR3 reads TGTGCCAGCGAGGACAGGCTGGAAAAACTGTTTTTT. Protein sequence: CASEDRLEKLFF.

Ten or more counts support this clonotype. The chain combines TRBV28 with TRBJ2-4; 8 bases fit TRBD2. This CDR3 contains 15 residues. The ends lost 6 bases at V and 2 bases at J; junction bases unmatched: 6. Germline V gene sequence: CDR1 MDHEN, CDR2 SYDVKM. The DNA of the CDR3 is TGTGCCAGCAGCCCCTCGGGAGGGTCCAAAAACATTCAGTACTTC. It yields the protein CASSPSGGSKNIQYF.